These T cell receptor beta chains were read from a single sample in a study of cytomegalovirus exposure and HLA in healthy donors. Libraries were prepared by immunoSEQ multiplex PCR; TCRdb keeps only in-frame clonotypes and omits some of them. The sample holds roughly 100,000 clones; roughly 76% are singletons and the top ten take less than 4%. Source material: PBMCs. The receptor source for this set is a man aged 35 to 55 in good health and CMV-seronegative. Each CDR3 is given with its conserved first and last residue. The D gene is left open where the match is weak. Expanded clones are given a class, and other clones once, few, many or no size at all.

J: TRBJ1-2; size: .; D: .; V: TRBV4-1; CDR3: CASSQVTVRGGGYTF; DNA: TGCGCCAGCAGCCAAGTGACTGTCAGGGGTGGAGGCTACACCTTC
J: TRBJ1-2; size: .; D: .; V: TRBV9; CDR3: CASSVGGNYGYTF; DNA: TGTGCCAGCAGCGTAGGCGGTAACTATGGCTACACCTTC
J: TRBJ1-5; size: .; D: .; V: TRBV15; CDR3: CATSQGNQPQHF; DNA: TGTGCCACCAGCCAGGGGAATCAGCCCCAGCATTTT
J: TRBJ1-1; size: many; D: TRBD1; V: TRBV4-3; CDR3: CASSQDGDRDTEAFF; DNA: TGCGCCAGCAGCCAAGATGGGGACAGGGACACTGAAGCTTTCTTT
J: TRBJ1-6; size: .; D: TRBD1; V: TRBV12-5; CDR3: CASGLATTGAVNSPLHF; DNA: TGTGCTAGTGGTTTGGCTACGACAGGGGCGGTTAATTCACCCCTCCACTTT
J: TRBJ2-7; size: .; D: .; V: TRBV4-3; CDR3: CASSQEWQSYEQYF; DNA: TGCGCCAGCAGCCAAGAGTGGCAGTCCTACGAGCAGTACTTC
J: TRBJ2-6; size: .; D: .; V: TRBV5-1; CDR3: CASSLVAGSGANVLTF; DNA: TGCGCCAGCAGCTTGGTTGCGGGCTCTGGGGCCAACGTCCTGACTTTC
J: TRBJ2-1; size: .; D: .; V: TRBV5-1; CDR3: CASSLGTVIYNEQFF; DNA: TGCGCCAGCAGCTTGGGGACAGTGATCTACAATGAGCAGTTCTTC
J: TRBJ1-5; size: .; D: TRBD1; V: TRBV6-5; CDR3: CASSYSTGGGQPQHF; DNA: TGTGCCAGCAGTTACTCGACAGGGGGCGGCCAGCCCCAGCATTTT
J: TRBJ2-1; size: .; D: .; V: TRBV13; CDR3: CASSPAGQGALNEQFF; DNA: TGTGCCAGCAGCCCAGCGGGGCAGGGGGCTCTCAATGAGCAGTTCTTC
J: TRBJ2-7; size: .; D: TRBD1; V: TRBV6-1; CDR3: CASRDRATYEQYF; DNA: TGTGCCAGCAGGGACAGGGCCACCTACGAGCAGTACTTC
J: TRBJ2-5; size: .; D: .; V: TRBV7-9; CDR3: CASSLAGGETQYF; DNA: TGTGCCAGCAGCTTAGCGGGGGGAGAGACCCAGTACTTC
J: TRBJ1-6; size: .; D: .; V: TRBV19; CDR3: CASNPVGGLGYSPLHF; DNA: TGTGCCAGTAATCCAGTGGGGGGGCTCGGGTATTCACCCCTCCACTTT
J: TRBJ2-7; size: .; D: TRBD2; V: TRBV29-1; CDR3: CSVEPSGGSYEQYF; DNA: TGCAGCGTTGAGCCCAGCGGGGGTAGCTACGAGCAGTACTTC
J: TRBJ2-7; size: .; D: TRBD1; V: TRBV6-5; CDR3: CASSSTGTGDYEQYF; DNA: TGTGCCAGCAGCTCTACCGGGACAGGGGATTACGAGCAGTACTTC
J: TRBJ2-3; size: .; D: .; V: TRBV18; CDR3: CASSPGTNRDTQYF; DNA: TGTGCCAGCTCACCAGGGACAAACCGAGATACGCAGTATTTT
J: TRBJ2-5; size: .; D: TRBD2; V: TRBV7-8; CDR3: CASSLPRPLAGQETQYF; DNA: TGTGCCAGCAGCTTACCTAGGCCACTAGCGGGGCAAGAGACCCAGTACTTC
J: TRBJ1-2; size: few; D: .; V: TRBV10-1; CDR3: CASIIYRDYGYTF; DNA: TGCGCCAGCATTATTTACAGGGACTATGGCTACACCTTC
J: TRBJ2-5; size: .; D: .; V: TRBV2; CDR3: CASSEAGDYQETQYF; DNA: TGTGCCAGCAGCGAAGCTGGGGACTACCAAGAGACCCAGTACTTC
J: TRBJ1-1; size: .; D: TRBD1; V: TRBV19; CDR3: CASSIIGQGTEAFF; DNA: TGTGCCAGTAGTATAATCGGACAGGGGACTGAAGCTTTCTTT
J: TRBJ2-7; size: .; D: TRBD1; V: TRBV27; CDR3: CASGGDRGYEQYF; DNA: TGTGCCAGCGGGGGGGACAGGGGTTACGAGCAGTACTTC
J: TRBJ2-2; size: .; D: TRBD2; V: TRBV7-2; CDR3: CASSLRLAQISGELFF; DNA: TGTGCCAGCAGCTTGCGACTAGCGCAGATATCCGGGGAGCTGTTTTTT
J: TRBJ1-1; size: .; D: .; V: TRBV2; CDR3: CASSKSPGVGTEAFF; DNA: TGTGCCAGCAGTAAAAGTCCCGGGGTGGGGACTGAAGCTTTCTTT
J: TRBJ1-5; size: .; D: .; V: TRBV11-2; CDR3: CASSLGIDRYQPQHF; DNA: TGTGCCAGCAGCTTAGGCATAGACAGGTATCAGCCCCAGCATTTT
J: TRBJ2-1; size: .; D: TRBD2; V: TRBV12-5; CDR3: CASGLVRGVNEQFF; DNA: TGTGCTAGTGGTTTGGTACGGGGGGTCAATGAGCAGTTCTTC
J: TRBJ1-2; size: .; D: .; V: TRBV14; CDR3: CASSQGPARGNYGYTF; DNA: TGTGCCAGCAGCCAAGGACCAGCTAGGGGTAACTATGGCTACACCTTC
J: TRBJ1-6; size: .; D: .; V: TRBV6-1; CDR3: CASTRDYNSPLHF; DNA: TGTGCCAGCACGAGAGATTACAATTCACCCCTCCACTTT
J: TRBJ1-6; size: .; D: .; V: TRBV7-2; CDR3: CASSTLTASNSPLHF; DNA: TGTGCCAGCAGCACCTTGACAGCCTCAAATTCACCCCTCCACTTT
J: TRBJ2-7; size: few; D: .; V: TRBV28; CDR3: CASSLSGYEQYF; DNA: TGTGCCAGCAGTTTATCAGGTTATGAGCAGTACTTC
J: TRBJ2-4; size: .; D: .; V: TRBV5-1; CDR3: CASSLGESRDIQYF; DNA: TGCGCCAGCAGCTTGGGTGAGTCAAGAGACATTCAGTACTTC
J: TRBJ2-7; size: few; D: TRBD2; V: TRBV6-1; CDR3: CARPKRGGSSYEQYF; DNA: TGTGCCAGACCTAAGCGGGGGGGGAGCTCCTACGAGCAGTACTTC
J: TRBJ2-5; size: .; D: .; V: TRBV5-1; CDR3: CASSLGTQETQYF; DNA: TGCGCCAGCAGCTTGGGGACACAAGAGACCCAGTACTTC
J: TRBJ2-1; size: .; D: TRBD2; V: TRBV10-3; CDR3: CAILKGTGTSDEQFF; DNA: TGTGCCATCCTGAAAGGAACCGGGACTAGCGATGAGCAGTTCTTC
J: TRBJ2-1; size: .; D: TRBD2; V: TRBV6-5; CDR3: CASSRTSDYNEQFF; DNA: TGTGCCAGCAGCCGGACTAGCGATTACAACGAGCAGTTCTTC
J: TRBJ1-6; size: few; D: TRBD1; V: TRBV5-6; CDR3: CASSKNRGTDSPLHF; DNA: TGTGCCAGCAGCAAGAACAGGGGGACGGATTCACCCCTCCACTTT
J: TRBJ1-2; size: once; D: TRBD1; V: TRBV29-1; CDR3: CSVDRGLGGYTF; DNA: TGCAGCGTTGACAGGGGGCTCGGTGGCTACACCTTC
J: TRBJ2-6; size: .; D: .; V: TRBV27; CDR3: CASSLIASGGANVLTF; DNA: TGTGCCAGCAGTTTAATCGCGTCGGGTGGGGCCAACGTCCTGACTTTC